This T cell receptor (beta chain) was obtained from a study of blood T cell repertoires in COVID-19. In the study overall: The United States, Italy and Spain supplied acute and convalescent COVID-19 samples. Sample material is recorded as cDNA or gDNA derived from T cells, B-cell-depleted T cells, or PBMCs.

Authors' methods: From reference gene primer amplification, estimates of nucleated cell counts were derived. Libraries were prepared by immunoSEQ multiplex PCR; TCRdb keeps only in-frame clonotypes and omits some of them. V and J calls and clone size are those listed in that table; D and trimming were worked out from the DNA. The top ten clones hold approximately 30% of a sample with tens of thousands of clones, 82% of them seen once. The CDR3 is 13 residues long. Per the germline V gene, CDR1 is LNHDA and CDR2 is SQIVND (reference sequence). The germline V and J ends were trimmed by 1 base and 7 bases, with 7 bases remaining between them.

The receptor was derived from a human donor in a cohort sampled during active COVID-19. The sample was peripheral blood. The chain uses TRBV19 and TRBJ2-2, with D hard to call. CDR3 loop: CASSIARIGELFF. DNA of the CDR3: TGTGCCAGTAGTATAGCTAGAATCGGGGAGCTGTTTTTT.